The 16 T cell receptor beta chains in this list originate from one sample, sequenced in a study of T cells expressing NK-cell markers. With the 5' RACE reads reprocessed, TCRdb shows one record per CDR3 protein and no DNA. The sample includes about 180,000 distinct CDR3 sequences. The sample consisted of blood T cells: a sorted CD56 or NKG2C T cell subset, CD4+ or CD8+ T cells, or bulk PBMC T cells (not recorded which). The receptor source for this set is a man aged 18 to 69 in good health.

The chain uses TRBV2 and TRBJ2-7. The CDR3 runs 15 residues. CDR1 SNHLY and CDR2 FYNNEI come from the germline V gene. The CDR3 loop is CARQSGSAYTYEQYF.

The rearrangement joins TRBV20-1 to TRBJ2-7; TCRdb calls TRBD1, which cannot be checked without DNA. The CDR3 spans 13 residues. Per germline, CDR1 DFQATT and CDR2 SNEGSKA (reference sequence). This CDR3 reads CSALPRTTYEQYF.

CDR3 amino acids: CASSPEGYEQYF. V usage is TRBV18 and J usage is TRBJ2-7; TCRdb outputs TRBD2, but without DNA this stays unchecked. CDR3 length: 12 amino acids. Germline V gene lookup returns CDR1 KGHSH and CDR2 LQKENI.

The chain employs TRBV12-3 or TRBV12-4 and TRBJ2-6; TCRdb reports TRBD1, a call that lacks DNA to check it against. The CDR3 loop spans 15 amino acids. The chain's CDR3 is CASIPGTPGANVLTF.

The genes are TRBV12-5 and TRBJ2-7; TCRdb picks TRBD2, but there is no DNA to check that call. CDR1 is LGHNT, CDR2 FRNRAP, per germline. The CDR3 has 12 residues. CDR3 sequence reads: CASGWGAPEQYF.

The CDR3 region is CASSVTRSETQYF. The rearrangement links TRBV19 to TRBJ2-5; TCRdb's assignment of TRBD2 cannot be checked, as there is no DNA. Per the germline V gene, CDR1 is LNHDA and CDR2 is SQIVND (reference sequence). The CDR3 contains 13 residues.

V usage is TRBV11-2 and J usage is TRBJ1-1; TCRdb's assignment of TRBD1 cannot be checked, as there is no DNA. The CDR3 is made up of 14 amino acids. CDR1 SGHAT and CDR2 FQNNGV come from the germline V gene. The CDR3 loop is CASSAYRGQTEAFF.

The V gene is TRBV27, the J gene TRBJ2-2; no DNA is available, so the TRBD2 call from TCRdb remains unchecked. There are 13 residues in the CDR3. Germline CDR1 and CDR2: MNHEY and SMNVEV (reference sequence). This chain's CDR3 is CASSPGLPGELFF.

J is TRBJ2-3 and V is TRBV5-6; the TCRdb D gene call, TRBD2, has no DNA to confirm it. CDR3 length: 17 residues. Looked up from germline, CDR1 is SGHDT and CDR2 is YYEEEE. The CDR3 region is CASSLEMAGGPADTQYF.

V usage is TRBV5-4 and J usage is TRBJ2-7; no DNA is available, so the TRBD1 call from TCRdb remains unchecked. CDR3 length: 16 residues. Germline lookup yields CDR1 SGHNT and CDR2 YYREEE (reference sequence). The CDR3 reads CASSPQGDRRSYEQYF.

The genes are TRBV2 and TRBJ2-1. CDR1 is SNHLY, CDR2 FYNNEI, per germline. The CDR3 is 13 amino acids. The chain's CDR3 is CASSESGYNEQFF.

This chain connects TRBV19 to TRBJ2-1; there is no DNA to check the TCRdb D call of TRBD2. The CDR3 covers 14 residues. Germline CDR1 reads LNHDA; CDR2 reads SQIVND (reference sequence). The CDR3 here is CASRSGLGLDEQFF.

The chain couples TRBV7-8 to TRBJ1-2; the TCRdb D gene call, TRBD1, has no DNA to confirm it. CDR1 and CDR2 from the germline V gene are SGHVS and FQNEAQ. There are 14 residues in the CDR3. The CDR3 is CASSLGGAVYGYTF.

The J gene is TRBJ2-5, the V gene TRBV6-1; checking the TCRdb D call of TRBD1 is not possible without DNA. The CDR3 has 14 amino acids. In germline, CDR1 is MNHNS, CDR2 SASEGT. CDR3 region: CASSLRDRKETQYF.

The V call is TRBV12-3 or TRBV12-4, the J call TRBJ1-6. This CDR3 is built from 17 residues. The CDR3: CASRSVGGRDSNSPLHF.

The genes are TRBV4-2 and TRBJ1-2. This CDR3 has 15 residues. Germline loops: CDR1 LGHNA, CDR2 YNFKEQ. CDR3 loop: CASSPVGVTNYGYTF.